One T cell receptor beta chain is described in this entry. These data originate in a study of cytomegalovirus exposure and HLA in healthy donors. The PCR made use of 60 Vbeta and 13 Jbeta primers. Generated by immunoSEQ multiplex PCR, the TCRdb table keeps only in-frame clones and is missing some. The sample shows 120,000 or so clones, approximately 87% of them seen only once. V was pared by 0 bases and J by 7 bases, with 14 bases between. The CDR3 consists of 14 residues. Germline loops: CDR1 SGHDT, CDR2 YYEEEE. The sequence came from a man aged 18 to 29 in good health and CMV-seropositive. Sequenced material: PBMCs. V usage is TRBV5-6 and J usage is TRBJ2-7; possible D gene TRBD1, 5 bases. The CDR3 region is CASSLGAVGEEQYF. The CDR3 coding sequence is TGTGCCAGCAGCTTGGGGGCCGTAGGGGAAGAGCAGTACTTC. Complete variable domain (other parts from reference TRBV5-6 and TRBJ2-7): DAGVTQSPTHLIKTRGQQVTLRCSPKSGHDTVSWYQQALGQGPQFIFQYYEEEERQRGNFPDRFSGHQFPNYSSELNVNALLLGDSALYLCASSLGAVGEEQYFGPGTRLTVT.